This T cell receptor beta chain is from a study of response to subunit inactivated influenza vaccine. V lost 4 bases and J lost 5, with 14 bases in between. This CDR3 contains 14 residues. CDR1 MGHRA and CDR2 YSYEKL come from the germline V gene. Each CDR3 protein is one row after TCRdb ran MiXCR on the RT-PCR reads. The sample consists of around 570,000 distinct CDR3 sequences, roughly 12% of them appearing once. These data also featured in a second study, about T cells expressing NK-cell markers. That work states: Synthesis of TCR beta cDNA relied on 5'RACE template switching carrying UMIs. Eight donors were sequenced, seven testing HCMV-seropositive and one testing seronegative. Once again these clonotypes came out on top in the CD3+CD56-NKG2C+ fraction of several donors.

This receptor was obtained from a man in his forties or fifties who received an inactivated influenza vaccine. This sequence joins TRBV4-1 and TRBJ1-1; a weak D match, TRBD1 (5 bases). The material sequenced was PBMCs from blood, taken on the day of vaccination. The CDR3: CASSRDPVGTEAFF. The CDR3 DNA is TGCGCCAGCAGCCGGGACCCGGTAGGGACTGAAGCTTTCTTT.